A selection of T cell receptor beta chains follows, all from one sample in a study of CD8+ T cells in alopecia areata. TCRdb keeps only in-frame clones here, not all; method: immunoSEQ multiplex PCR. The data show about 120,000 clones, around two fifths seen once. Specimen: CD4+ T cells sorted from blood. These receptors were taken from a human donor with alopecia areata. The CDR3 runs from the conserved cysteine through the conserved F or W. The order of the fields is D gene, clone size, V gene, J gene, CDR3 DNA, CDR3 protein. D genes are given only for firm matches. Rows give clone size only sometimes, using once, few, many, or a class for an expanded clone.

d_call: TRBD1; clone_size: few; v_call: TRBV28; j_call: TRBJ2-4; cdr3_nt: TGTGCCAGCAGTTTGACGGGACAGGCCAATCCCATTCAGTACTTC; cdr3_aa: CASSLTGQANPIQYF
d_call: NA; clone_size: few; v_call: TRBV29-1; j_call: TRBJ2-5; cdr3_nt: TGCAGCGTTGGCCAAGAGACCCAGTACTTC; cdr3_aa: CSVGQETQYF
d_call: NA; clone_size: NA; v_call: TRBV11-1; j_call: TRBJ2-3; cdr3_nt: TGTGCCAGCGTCTTAGGGGGGACAGATACGCAGTATTTT; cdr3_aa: CASVLGGTDTQYF
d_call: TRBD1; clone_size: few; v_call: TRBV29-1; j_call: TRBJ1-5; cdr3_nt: TGCAGCGCGCTTTCCGACAGGGATCAGCCCCAGCATTTT; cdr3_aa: CSALSDRDQPQHF
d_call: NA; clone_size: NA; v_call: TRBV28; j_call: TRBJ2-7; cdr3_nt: TGTGCCAGCAGTTTCGAGCGTCTCCAGTCCTACGAGCAGTACTTC; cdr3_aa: CASSFERLQSYEQYF
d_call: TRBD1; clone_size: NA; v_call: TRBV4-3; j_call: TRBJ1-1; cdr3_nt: TGCGCCAGCAGCCAAGGACAGGGAACGTTAGGGACTGAAGCTTTCTTT; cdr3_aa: CASSQGQGTLGTEAFF
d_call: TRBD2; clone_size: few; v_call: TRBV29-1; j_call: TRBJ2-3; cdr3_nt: TGCAGCGTTGTCCCGGGGGGGAGCACAGATACGCAGTATTTT; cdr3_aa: CSVVPGGSTDTQYF
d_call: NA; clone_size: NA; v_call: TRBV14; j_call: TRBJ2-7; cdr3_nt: TGTGCCAGCAGCCCAAGATATGGTAGGAGGGATACTACCTACGAGCAGTACTTC; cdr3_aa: CASSPRYGRRDTTYEQYF
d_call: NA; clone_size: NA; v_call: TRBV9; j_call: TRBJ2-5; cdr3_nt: TGTGCCAGCAGCGTCCAAGAGACCCAGTACTTC; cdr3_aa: CASSVQETQYF
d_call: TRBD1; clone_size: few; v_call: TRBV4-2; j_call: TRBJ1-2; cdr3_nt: TGTGCCAGCAGCCAGCCGACAGGGGAGGGCGGCTACACCTTC; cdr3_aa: CASSQPTGEGGYTF
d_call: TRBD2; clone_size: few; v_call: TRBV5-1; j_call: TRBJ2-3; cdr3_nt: TGCGCCAGCAGCGGATTAGCGGGAGATACGCAGTATTTT; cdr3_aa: CASSGLAGDTQYF
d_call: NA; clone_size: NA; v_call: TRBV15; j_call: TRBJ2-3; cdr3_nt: TGTGCCACCAGCAGAGATACAGGCGCAGATACGCAGTATTTT; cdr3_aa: CATSRDTGADTQYF
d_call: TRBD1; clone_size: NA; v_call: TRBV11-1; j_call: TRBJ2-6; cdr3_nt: TGTGCCAGCAGCTTCGGACAGGTGACCTCTGGGGCCAACGTCCTGACTTTC; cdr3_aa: CASSFGQVTSGANVLTF
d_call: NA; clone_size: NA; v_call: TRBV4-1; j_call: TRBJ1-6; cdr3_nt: TGCGCCAGCAGCCGGCTAAGGGGTATTTCACCCCTCCACTTT; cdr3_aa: CASSRLRGISPLHF
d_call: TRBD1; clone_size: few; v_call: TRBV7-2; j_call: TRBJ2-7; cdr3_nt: TGTGCCAGCAGGAAACGGGCAGGGGGCAACGAGCAGTACTTC; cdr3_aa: CASRKRAGGNEQYF
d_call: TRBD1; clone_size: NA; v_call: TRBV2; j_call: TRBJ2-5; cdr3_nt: TGTGCCAGCAGCACCCGGACAGGGCGAGAGACCCAGTACTTC; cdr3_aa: CASSTRTGRETQYF
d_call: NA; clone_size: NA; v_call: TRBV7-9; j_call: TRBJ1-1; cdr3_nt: TGTGCCAGCAGCTCCACCGGGACGGATGAAGCTTTCTTT; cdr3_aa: CASSSTGTDEAFF
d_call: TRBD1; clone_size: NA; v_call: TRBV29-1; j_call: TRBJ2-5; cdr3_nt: TGCAGCGTAGATATACACAGGGGTGGGGAGACCCAGTACTTC; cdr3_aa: CSVDIHRGGETQYF
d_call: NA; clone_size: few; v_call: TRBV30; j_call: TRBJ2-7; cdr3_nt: TGTGCCTGGAGTGTACGGCTAGCAGACGTACAGTACTTC; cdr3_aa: CAWSVRLADVQYF
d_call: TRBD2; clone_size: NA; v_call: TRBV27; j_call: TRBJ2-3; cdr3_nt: TGTGCCAGCAGTTTAACCACGGGGGGGCCGGGACATTTT; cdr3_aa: CASSLTTGGPGHF
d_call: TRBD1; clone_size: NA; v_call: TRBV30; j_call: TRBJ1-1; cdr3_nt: TGTGCCTGGAGTCCCCAGGGGGACACTGAAGCTTTCTTT; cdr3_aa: CAWSPQGDTEAFF
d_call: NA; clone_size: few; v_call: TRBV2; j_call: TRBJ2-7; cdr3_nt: TGTGCCAGCAGTCCTAACGAGGGCTCCGAGCAGTACTTC; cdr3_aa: CASSPNEGSEQYF
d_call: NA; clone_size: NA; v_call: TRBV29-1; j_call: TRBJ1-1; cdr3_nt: TGCAGCGCCCTAGGTGGGGGCTACACTGAAGCTTTCTTT; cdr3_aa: CSALGGGYTEAFF
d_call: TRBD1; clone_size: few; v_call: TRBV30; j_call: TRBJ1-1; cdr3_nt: TGTGCCTGGGACAGGGGGCGGAAGAACACTGAAGCTTTCTTT; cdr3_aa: CAWDRGRKNTEAFF
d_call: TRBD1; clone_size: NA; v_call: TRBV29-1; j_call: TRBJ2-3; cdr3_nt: TGCAGCGGGACCCGGACAGGCAGCACAGATACGCAGTATTTT; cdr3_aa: CSGTRTGSTDTQYF
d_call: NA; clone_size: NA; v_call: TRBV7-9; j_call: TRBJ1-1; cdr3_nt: TGTGCCAAGACAGATATTAACACTGAAGCTTTCTTT; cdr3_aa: CAKTDINTEAFF
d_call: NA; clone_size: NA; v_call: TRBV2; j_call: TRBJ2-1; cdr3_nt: TGTGCCAGCTGTGGGACGGTCCAAACGAATGAGCAGTTCTTC; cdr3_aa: CASCGTVQTNEQFF
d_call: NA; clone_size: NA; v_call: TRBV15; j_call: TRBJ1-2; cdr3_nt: TGTGCCACCAGCAGAGAGACCTATGGCTACACCTTC; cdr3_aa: CATSRETYGYTF
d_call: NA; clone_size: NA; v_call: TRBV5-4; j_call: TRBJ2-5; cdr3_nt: TGTGCCAGCAGCAGCGGGCCGCTGGGGACCCAGTACTTC; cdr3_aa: CASSSGPLGTQYF
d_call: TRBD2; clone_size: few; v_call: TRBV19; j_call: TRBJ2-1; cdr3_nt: TGTACCAGTAGTGGGCGGGAGGCTCTCTCCTACAATGAGCAGTTCTTC; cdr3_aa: CTSSGREALSYNEQFF
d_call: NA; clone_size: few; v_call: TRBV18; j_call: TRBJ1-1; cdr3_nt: TGTGCCAGCTCACCCGGGACGGCTGGGGCAGAAGCTTTCTTT; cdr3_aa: CASSPGTAGAEAFF
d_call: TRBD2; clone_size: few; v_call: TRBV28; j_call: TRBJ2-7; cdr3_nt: TGTGCCAGCAGCCTTGCCGGGACTAGCGATTTGGGGGAGCAGTACTTC; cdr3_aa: CASSLAGTSDLGEQYF
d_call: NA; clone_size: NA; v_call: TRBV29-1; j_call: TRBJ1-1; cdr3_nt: TGCAGCGTGGGACTTCGGTGGTCAGGTGAAGCTTTCTTT; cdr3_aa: CSVGLRWSGEAFF
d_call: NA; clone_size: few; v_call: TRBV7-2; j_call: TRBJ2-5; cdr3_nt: TGTGCCAGCAGCTTTGGCGGAAACCAAGAGACCCAGTACTTC; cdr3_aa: CASSFGGNQETQYF
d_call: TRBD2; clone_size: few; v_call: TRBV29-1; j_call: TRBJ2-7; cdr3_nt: TGCAGCGTTCTTCGGGAGGGCCGGGTCTACGAGCAGTACTTC; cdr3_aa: CSVLREGRVYEQYF